The 7 T cell receptor beta chains presented below share a single source sample, sequenced in a study of Ad26.COV2.S vaccination and SARS-CoV-2 variants. The table came from immunoSEQ multiplex PCR; TCRdb's copy has only in-frame clones and leaves some out. The table lists approximately 350,000 clones, around 87% of them singletons. As for treatment: around 19 received Ad26.COV2.S at low or high dose, single or two shots; several received placebo; per-sample allocation not given. Specimen acquisition occurred on day 63 following the initial vaccine or placebo injection. This material consisted of peripheral blood, taken in a trial of Ad26.COV2.S vaccine versus placebo. All receptors come from a person aged 18-65 years who received the Ad26.COV2.S COVID-19 vaccine or a placebo.

CDR3 sequence (DNA): TGTGCCAGTAGGGACAAGGCTCGGTCACCCCTCCACTTT. It specifies CASRDKARSPLHF. The rearrangement joins TRBV19 to TRBJ1-6; a possible D gene is TRBD1 (5 bases). The germline V and J ends were trimmed by 6 bases and 10 bases, with 13 bases remaining between them. The CDR3 spans 13 residues. Looked up from germline, CDR1 is LNHDA and CDR2 is SQIVND (reference sequence). Together with reference TRBV19 and TRBJ1-6, the CDR3 gives the full variable domain: DGGITQSPKYLFRKEGQNVTLSCEQNLNHDAMYWYRQDPGQGLRLIYYSQIVNDFQKGDIAEGYSVSREKKESFPLTVTSAQKNPTAFYLCASRDKARSPLHFGNGTRLTVT.

In this sample, this clone turned up once. V usage is TRBV29-1 and J usage is TRBJ1-2, with 8 positions matching TRBD1. This CDR3 is 14 amino acids long. The germline V gene encodes CDR1 SQVTM and CDR2 ANQGSEA. V trimming: 3 bases; J trimming: 1 base; junction bases outside the gene matches: 4. CDR3 nucleotides: TGCAGCGTTGAGCAGGGGGCCTATAACTATGGCTACACCTTC. This codes for CSVEQGAYNYGYTF.

The chain links TRBV29-1 to TRBJ2-7; D remains ambiguous. The CDR3 extends over 12 amino acids. The germline gives CDR1 SQVTM, CDR2 ANQGSEA. V lost 7 bases, J lost 1 base, and 11 bases lay in between. This chain's CDR3 is CSARSGSYEQYF. The CDR3 coding sequence is TGCAGCGCCCGGTCCGGTTCCTACGAGCAGTACTTC.

V is TRBV5-1 and J is TRBJ1-2; D might be TRBD1 (5 bases). Germline assignment: CDR1 SGHRS and CDR2 YFSETQ. Deletions cut 4 bases from V and 6 bases from J, with 19 bases between. This CDR3 comprises 15 residues. CDR3 sequence reads: CASSGGLSGEDGYTF. DNA of the CDR3: TGCGCCAGCAGCGGGGGACTCTCCGGGGAGGATGGCTACACCTTC.

V and J are TRBV6-5 and TRBJ2-5, with 7 bases lining up with TRBD2. CDR3 length: 13 amino acids. The trim removed 6 bases at V and 5 bases at J, leaving 6 bases unmatched. CDR1 is MNHEY and CDR2 is SVGAGI in the germline V gene. The CDR3 DNA follows: TGTGCCAGCAGCGGGAGGACTGTTGAGACCCAGTACTTC. Translated, it gives CASSGRTVETQYF.

The chain joins TRBV19 to TRBJ1-4; D remains ambiguous. The CDR3 is 15 residues long. Germline CDR1 and CDR2: LNHDA and SQIVND (reference sequence). Trimming pared 7 bases from V and 7 bases from J, leaving 19 bases between. The chain's CDR3 is CASTDLGRSGEKLFF. The CDR3 DNA reads as TGTGCCAGTACCGACTTGGGGAGATCCGGTGAAAAACTGTTTTTT.

The V and J genes are TRBV3-1 (or the pseudogene TRBV3-2) and TRBJ1-1, with TRBD1 as a possible D gene (5 bases). CDR1 and CDR2 from the germline V gene are LGHDT and YNNKEL (reference sequence). V was shortened by 4 bases and J by 0 bases, with 9 bases between the two germline ends. This CDR3 contains 14 residues. The CDR3 sequence is CASSPPGVNTEAFF. The CDR3, as DNA: TGTGCCAGCAGCCCCCCGGGGGTGAACACTGAAGCTTTCTTT.